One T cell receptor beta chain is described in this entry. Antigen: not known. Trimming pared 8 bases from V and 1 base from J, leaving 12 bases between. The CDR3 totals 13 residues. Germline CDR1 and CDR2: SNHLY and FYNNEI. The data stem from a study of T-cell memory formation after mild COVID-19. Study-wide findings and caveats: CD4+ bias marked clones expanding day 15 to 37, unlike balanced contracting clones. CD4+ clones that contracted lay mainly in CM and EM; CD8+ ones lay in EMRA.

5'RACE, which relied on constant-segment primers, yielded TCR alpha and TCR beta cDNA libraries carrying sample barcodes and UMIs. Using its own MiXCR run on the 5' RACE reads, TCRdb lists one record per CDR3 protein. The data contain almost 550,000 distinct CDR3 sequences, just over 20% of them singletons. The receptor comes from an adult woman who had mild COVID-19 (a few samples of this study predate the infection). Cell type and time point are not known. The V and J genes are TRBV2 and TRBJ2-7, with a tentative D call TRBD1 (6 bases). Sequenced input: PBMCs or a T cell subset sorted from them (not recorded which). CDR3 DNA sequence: TGTGCCAGCGAGGCGCAGGGGTCCTACGAGCAGTACTTC. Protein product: CASEAQGSYEQYF. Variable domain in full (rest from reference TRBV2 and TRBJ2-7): EPEVTQTPSHQVTQMGQEVILRCVPISNHLYFYWYRQILGQKVEFLVSFYNNEISEKSEIFDDQFSVERPDGSNFTLKIRSTKLEDSAMYFCASEAQGSYEQYFGPGTRLTVT.